Below are 31 T cell receptor beta chains sequenced from a single sample in a study of T cells in Graves' hyperthyroidism and ophthalmopathy. RNA transcripts provided the source from which TCR beta CDR3 regions were amplified. The TCR CDR3 first-round RT-PCR relied on the HTBI primer set. TCRdb redid the calling of the multiplex PCR reads with MiXCR, one entry per CDR3 protein. The table records over 650,000 distinct CDR3 sequences, about 16% of them present only once. The specimen sequenced was blood. All receptors derive from a man in his late teens or twenties with Graves' hyperthyroidism.

The chain uses TRBV12-3 or TRBV12-4 and TRBJ1-1, with 10 bases lining up with TRBD1. CDR3 size: 15 residues. V lost 5 bases and J lost 7; bases outside the gene matches: 10. The CDR3, as DNA: TGTGCCAGCAGTCCCCGGGACAGGGGAAATAATGAAGCTTTCTTT. Protein product: CASSPRDRGNNEAFF.

This clonotype was seen ten or more times. This chain joins TRBV28 and TRBJ2-4; D unresolved. CDR1 is MDHEN and CDR2 is SYDVKM in the germline V gene. V dropped 2 bases and J dropped 8 bases, with 1 base sitting between them. The CDR3 has 10 amino acids. As DNA, the CDR3 is TGTGCCAGCAGTTTAGACATTCAGTACTTC. Translating it yields CASSLDIQYF.

The chain links TRBV25-1 to TRBJ1-2; D is ambiguous. The CDR3 is made up of 12 amino acids. CDR1 is MGHDK and CDR2 is SYGVNS in the germline V gene. Trimming pared 1 base from V and 5 bases from J, leaving 5 bases between. The CDR3 spells CASSESEYGYTF. As DNA, the CDR3 is TGTGCCAGCAGTGAATCAGAGTATGGCTACACCTTC.

CDR3 in DNA: TGTGCCAGCAGCTTCGGAATGGGGAACACTGAAGCTTTCTTT. This encodes CASSFGMGNTEAFF. The chain combines TRBV7-6 with TRBJ1-1; no firm D call. Germline loops: CDR1 SGHVS, CDR2 FNYEAQ. The V and J ends lost 3 bases and 1 base respectively, with 9 bases between them. CDR3 length: 14 amino acids. Together with reference TRBV7-6 and TRBJ1-1, the CDR3 gives the full variable domain: GAGVSQSPRYKVTKRGQDVALRCDPISGHVSLYWYRQALGQGPEFLTYFNYEAQQDKSGLPNDRFSAERPEGSISTLTIQRTEQRDSAMYRCASSFGMGNTEAFFGQGTRLTVV.

The gene calls are TRBV5-1 and TRBJ2-1, with D unclear. The CDR3 extends over 13 amino acids. The germline V gene has CDR1 SGHRS and CDR2 YFSETQ. With 3 bases removed from V and 10 bases from J, the gap between germline ends came to 14 bases. This CDR3 is CASSSLPDLEQFF. CDR3 DNA: TGCGCCAGCAGCTCCTTGCCAGACCTAGAGCAGTTCTTC.

The chain joins TRBV7-9 to TRBJ2-3, with TRBD2 matching 13 bases. CDR3 length: 17 residues. CDR1 is SEHNR and CDR2 is FQNEAQ in the germline V gene (reference sequence). The V gene end was trimmed by 4 bases and the J gene end by 2 bases; junction bases not matched to a gene: 6. The CDR3 DNA reads as TGTGCCAGCAGCTATCCCGGACTAGCGGGAGACACAGATACGCAGTATTTT. Protein sequence: CASSYPGLAGDTDTQYF.

This clonotype has at least ten counts. The V and J genes are TRBV7-2 and TRBJ2-3, with D perhaps assigned TRBD1 or TRBD2 (5 bases each). Trimming left V 4 bases short and J 7 bases short, with 15 bases between. Germline V lookup: CDR1 SGHTA, CDR2 FQGNSA. The CDR3 is 14 residues long. In DNA, the CDR3 is TGTGCCAGCAGCTGGGGGACCCTGAGGAATACGCAGTATTTT. Translation gives CASSWGTLRNTQYF. The variable domain in full, completed from reference TRBV7-2 and TRBJ2-3, reads GAGVSQSPSNKVTEKGKDVELRCDPISGHTALYWYRQSLGQGLEFLIYFQGNSAPDKSGLPSDRFSAERTGGSVSTLTIQRTQQEDSAVYLCASSWGTLRNTQYFGPGTRLTVL.

Only a few counts were recorded for this clonotype. This rearrangement joins TRBV12-5 to TRBJ1-2; the D is unclear. The CDR3 runs to 11 residues. The V end lost 5 bases, the J end lost 7 bases, and 8 bases lay between the germline ends. Germline V lookup: CDR1 LGHNT, CDR2 FRNRAP. CDR3 DNA sequence: TGTGCTAGTGGTCCACGGAGTGGCTACACCTTC. It encodes CASGPRSGYTF.

This clonotype was picked up many times. The CDR3: CASSPAGGSSSYNEQFF. In DNA form, the CDR3 reads TGTGCCAGCAGTCCTGCTGGGGGCTCCAGCTCCTACAATGAGCAGTTCTTC. This chain joins TRBV28 and TRBJ2-1; tentative D call: TRBD1 (6 bases). Trimming pared 5 bases from V and 0 bases from J, leaving 17 bases between. Per the germline V gene, CDR1 is MDHEN and CDR2 is SYDVKM. CDR3 size: 17 residues. The full variable domain, with the rest looked up from reference TRBV28 and TRBJ2-1, is DVKVTQSSRYLVKRTGEKVFLECVQDMDHENMFWYRQDPGLGLRLIYFSYDVKMKEKGDIPEGYSVSREKKERFSLILESASTNQTSMYLCASSPAGGSSSYNEQFFGPGTRLTVL.

The chain joins TRBV20-1 to TRBJ2-7; D unclear. CDR3 length equals 14 residues. CDR1 and CDR2 from the germline V gene are DFQATT and SNEGSKA (reference sequence). V lost 0 bases and J lost 5, with 14 bases in between. The CDR3 protein is CSAREGSPGDEQYF. The DNA of the CDR3 is TGCAGTGCTAGAGAGGGCAGCCCTGGGGACGAGCAGTACTTC.

The table lists this clonotype with a few counts. The chain has TRBV3-1 and TRBJ1-4, with no clear D. This CDR3 comprises 14 residues. Trimming took off 1 base at V and 8 bases at J, with 11 bases between the two ends. Germline CDR1 and CDR2: LGHDT and YNNKEL (reference sequence). The CDR3 sequence is CASSQGGIGEKLFF. As DNA, the CDR3 is TGTGCCAGCAGCCAAGGAGGCATTGGGGAAAAACTGTTTTTT.

The V and J genes are TRBV20-1 and TRBJ2-4; TRBD1 agrees at 9 bases. CDR1 is DFQATT, CDR2 SNEGSKA, per germline (reference sequence). V lost 4 bases to trimming and J lost 0 bases; unmatched junction nucleotides: 7. This CDR3 is 16 amino acids long. CDR3 coding DNA: TGCAGTGCTACCTTGACAGGGGGTCGAGCCAAAAACATTCAGTACTTC. Its protein is CSATLTGGRAKNIQYF.

This clonotype was detected many times. The chain joins TRBV11-1 to TRBJ2-7; D gene ambiguous. Germline V gene sequence: CDR1 SGHAT, CDR2 FQDESV (reference sequence). Trimming took off 2 bases at V and 7 bases at J, with 12 bases between the two ends. The CDR3 is made up of 13 amino acids. The CDR3 protein is CASSLTRSREQYF. CDR3 in DNA: TGTGCCAGCAGCTTAACCCGTTCGAGGGAGCAGTACTTC.

This clonotype has a count of ten or more. The chain employs TRBV3-1 and TRBJ2-1; D remains ambiguous. The length of the CDR3 is 13 residues. V dropped 0 bases and J dropped 10 bases, with 10 bases sitting between them. The germline V gene encodes CDR1 LGHDT and CDR2 YNNKEL (reference sequence). This CDR3 reads CASSQDSTGEQFF. In DNA form, the CDR3 reads TGTGCCAGCAGCCAAGATTCAACCGGGGAGCAGTTCTTC.

This clonotype was seen ten or more times. The chain couples TRBV20-1 to TRBJ1-5; 9 nucleotides agree with TRBD1. The CDR3 sequence is 15 residues long. Germline assignment: CDR1 DFQATT and CDR2 SNEGSKA (reference sequence). After removal of 3 bases from V and 6 bases from J, the junction contained 9 bases not matched to a gene. The CDR3 region is CSARGWTGEGQPQHF. In nucleotides, the CDR3 is TGCAGTGCTAGGGGTTGGACAGGGGAGGGTCAGCCCCAGCATTTT.

Many counts were recorded for this clonotype. This chain links TRBV7-3 with TRBJ2-3, with D possibly matching TRBD1 (6 bases). Germline V gives CDR1 SGHTA, CDR2 FQGTGA. The length of the CDR3 is 15 residues. Deletions cut 3 bases from V and 0 bases from J, with 10 bases between. The CDR3 nucleotides are TGTGCCAGCAGCTTTACTACAGGGAGCACAGATACGCAGTATTTT. Translation gives CASSFTTGSTDTQYF.

This clonotype was observed at least ten times. This rearrangement joins TRBV20-1 to TRBJ2-1; D may correspond to TRBD1 or TRBD2 (5 bases each). V was pared by 3 bases and J by 7 bases, with 19 bases between. This CDR3 has 15 amino acids. Germline assignment: CDR1 DFQATT and CDR2 SNEGSKA (reference sequence). The CDR3 coding sequence is TGCAGTGCTAGGTCTATACAGGAGGAGATTAATGAGCAGTTCTTC. Protein sequence: CSARSIQEEINEQFF.

The V call is TRBV19, the J call TRBJ2-2; TRBD1 matches at 8 bases. Germline values: CDR1 LNHDA, CDR2 SQIVND (reference sequence). There are 15 residues in the CDR3. J gave up 4 bases and V 4 bases, and 5 bases lay outside the gene matches. The CDR3 protein is CASSNRGKGTGELFF. The CDR3 nucleotides are TGTGCCAGTAGTAACAGGGGGAAGGGCACCGGGGAGCTGTTTTTT.

The chain employs TRBV20-1 and TRBJ2-1; D is perhaps TRBD2 (6 bases). The V end lost 6 bases, the J end lost 6 bases, and 15 bases lay between the germline ends. CDR3 length: 13 amino acids. The germline gives CDR1 DFQATT, CDR2 SNEGSKA (reference sequence). The CDR3 protein is CSAVWRGRNEQFF. The DNA for the CDR3 is TGCAGTGCGGTTTGGCGGGGCCGCAATGAGCAGTTCTTC.

Concerning this clonotype: Germline and junction disagree at one end, which may indicate a read error. The rearrangement links TRBV18 to TRBJ2-7; D is unclear. CDR3 length equals 14 residues. The germline gives CDR1 KGHSH, CDR2 LQKENI. The CDR3 region is CASSPPARTYEQCF. Here the CDR3 DNA reads TGTGCCAGCTCACCACCGGCTAGAACCTACGAGCAGTGCTTC.

This clonotype was picked up a small number of times. The gene calls are TRBV11-2 and TRBJ1-1; D unclear. The CDR3 has 11 amino acids. V gave up 3 bases and J gave up 13 bases, with 12 bases separating them. CDR1 and CDR2 from the germline V gene are SGHAT and FQNNGV. The CDR3 DNA follows: TGTGCCAGCAGCTTCAGTACGCGGGTTTTCTTT. It translates to CASSFSTRVFF.

The rearrangement uses TRBV29-1 and TRBJ2-3; D remains ambiguous. The CDR3 length is 15 residues. Germline V lookup: CDR1 SQVTM, CDR2 ANQGSEA. V lost 0 bases and J lost 0, with 10 bases in between. The CDR3 loop reads CSVEDRVGSTDTQYF. The CDR3 region has the DNA TGCAGCGTTGAAGATCGGGTAGGAAGCACAGATACGCAGTATTTT.

Concerning this clonotype itself: A junction end diverges from the germline sequence, so it may reflect a read error. J is TRBJ2-5 and V is TRBV7-7, with D possibly being TRBD2 (5 bases). The V gene's germline CDR1 is SSHAT and CDR2 FNYEAQ (reference sequence). The CDR3 consists of 13 residues. CDR3 sequence (DNA): TGTGCTAGCAGCTTTGGGTATCGAGGGCCCCAGTACTTC. The encoded protein is CASSFGYRGPQYF.

This clonotype has just a few counts. This may be a read error, as it is one base from a much larger clone. The chain uses TRBV28 and TRBJ2-1, with D possibly TRBD2 on 7 matching bases. CDR1 is MDHEN and CDR2 is SYDVKM in the germline V gene. This CDR3 spans 17 amino acids. Trimming shortened V by 7 bases and J by 9 bases, and 28 bases separated the two germline ends. This CDR3 reads CASTVWGASGIPSEQFF. CDR3 nucleotides: TGTGCCAGCACAGTTTGGGGGGCCAGCGGGATACCTAGTGAGCAGTTCTTC.

This clonotype was observed a handful of times. V usage is TRBV6-1 and J usage is TRBJ2-1; D not certain. The CDR3 is 12 residues long. Germline CDR1 reads MNHNS; CDR2 reads SASEGT. Trimming cost V 4 bases and J 3 bases, with 4 bases left between them. Here the CDR3 DNA reads TGTGCCAGCAGTGCACACTACAATGAGCAGTTCTTC. It encodes CASSAHYNEQFF.

In its sample, this clonotype was seen a few times. This rearrangement joins TRBV20-1 to TRBJ2-7, with TRBD2 identical over 7 bases. The germline V gene encodes CDR1 DFQATT and CDR2 SNEGSKA (reference sequence). The CDR3 totals 15 residues. With V trimmed by 0 bases and J by 6 bases, 11 bases remained unmatched. The CDR3 spells CSARDPKSGKGEQYF. The CDR3 DNA sequence: TGCAGTGCTAGAGATCCAAAGAGCGGGAAGGGCGAGCAGTACTTC.

This clonotype was picked up many times. The chain combines TRBV28 with TRBJ2-7; D is unclear. This CDR3 has 12 amino acids. The germline gives CDR1 MDHEN, CDR2 SYDVKM. Trimming left V 5 bases short and J 4 bases short, with 9 bases between. The CDR3 is CASSPYLYEQYF. CDR3 DNA sequence: TGTGCCAGCAGTCCATACCTTTACGAGCAGTACTTC.

This chain uses TRBV9 with TRBJ2-2; 7 bases are shared with TRBD2. The CDR3 is made up of 16 amino acids. V shed 4 bases, J shed 0 bases, and the junction held 6 bases outside the gene matches. Germline V gene sequence: CDR1 SGDLS, CDR2 YYNGEE. The CDR3 spells CASSPSSGPNTGELFF. The CDR3 DNA reads TGTGCCAGCAGCCCCTCTAGCGGACCGAACACCGGGGAGCTGTTTTTT.

This clonotype has at least ten counts. The J gene is TRBJ2-1, the V gene TRBV11-2; 9 bases are a match to TRBD2. With V trimmed by 8 bases and J by 1 base, 12 bases remained unmatched. Germline values: CDR1 SGHAT, CDR2 FQNNGV. The CDR3 contains 17 residues. The CDR3 DNA sequence: TGTGCCAGCTTCCTACAACCAGCGGGAGGTTCCTACAATGAGCAGTTCTTC. This encodes CASFLQPAGGSYNEQFF.

The chain links TRBV7-6 to TRBJ2-1; D gene unclear. The V and J ends lost 5 bases and 0 bases respectively, with 14 bases between them. From germline, CDR1 is SGHVS and CDR2 FNYEAQ. This CDR3 is built from 16 residues. The CDR3 DNA reads TGTGCCAGCAGCGCCTCTGGCGCCCCCTCCTACAATGAGCAGTTCTTC. Translation gives CASSASGAPSYNEQFF.

V gene TRBV5-1 combines with J gene TRBJ2-2, with D possibly being TRBD2 (5 bases). Per the germline V gene, CDR1 is SGHRS and CDR2 is YFSETQ. The CDR3 extends over 14 amino acids. V was pared by 3 bases and J by 2 bases, with 8 bases between. Here the CDR3 reads CASSSSGNTGELFF. DNA for the CDR3: TGCGCCAGCAGCTCAAGCGGAAACACCGGGGAGCTGTTTTTT.